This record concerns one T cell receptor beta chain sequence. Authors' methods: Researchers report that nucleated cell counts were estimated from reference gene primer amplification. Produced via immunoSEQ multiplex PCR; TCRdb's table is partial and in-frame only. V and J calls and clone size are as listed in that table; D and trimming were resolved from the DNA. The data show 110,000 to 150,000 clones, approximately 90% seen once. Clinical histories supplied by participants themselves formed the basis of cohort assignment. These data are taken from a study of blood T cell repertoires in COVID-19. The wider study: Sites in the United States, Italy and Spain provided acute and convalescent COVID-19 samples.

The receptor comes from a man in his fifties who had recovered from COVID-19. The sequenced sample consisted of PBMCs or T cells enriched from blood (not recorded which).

The CDR3 here is CASSPTRGGTGELFF. The CDR3 nucleotides are TGTGCCAGCAGCCCTACACGTGGGGGGACCGGGGAGCTGTTTTTT. The V and J genes are TRBV11-2 and TRBJ2-2; maybe TRBD2 (6 bases). CDR1 and CDR2 (germline): SGHAT, FQNNGV. CDR3 length: 15 residues. The germline V and J ends were trimmed by 5 bases and 5 bases, with 15 bases remaining between them.